This TCR beta chain comes out of a study of blood T cell repertoires in COVID-19. Study information: The United States, Italy and Spain supplied acute and convalescent COVID-19 samples. In each case, the material was cDNA or gDNA derived from T cells, B-cell-depleted T cells, or PBMCs.

Libraries were prepared by immunoSEQ multiplex PCR; TCRdb keeps only in-frame clonotypes and omits some of them. The repertoire includes some 270,000 clones, nearly 90% of them detected once, and 2.1% sits in the top ten. CDR3 size: 13 residues. The ends were cut back, 1 base at V and 3 bases at J, with 7 bases in the middle. The germline V gene encodes CDR1 SEHNR and CDR2 FQNEAQ (reference sequence). This sequence originates from a woman aged 55-75 years with COVID-19, enrolled during active disease. Sequencing was done on a sample of peripheral blood. The chain recombines TRBV7-9 with TRBJ2-7; perhaps TRBD2 as D (5 bases). The CDR3 here is CASSLDAGYEQYF. CDR3 sequence (DNA): TGTGCCAGCAGCTTAGATGCGGGCTACGAGCAGTACTTC.